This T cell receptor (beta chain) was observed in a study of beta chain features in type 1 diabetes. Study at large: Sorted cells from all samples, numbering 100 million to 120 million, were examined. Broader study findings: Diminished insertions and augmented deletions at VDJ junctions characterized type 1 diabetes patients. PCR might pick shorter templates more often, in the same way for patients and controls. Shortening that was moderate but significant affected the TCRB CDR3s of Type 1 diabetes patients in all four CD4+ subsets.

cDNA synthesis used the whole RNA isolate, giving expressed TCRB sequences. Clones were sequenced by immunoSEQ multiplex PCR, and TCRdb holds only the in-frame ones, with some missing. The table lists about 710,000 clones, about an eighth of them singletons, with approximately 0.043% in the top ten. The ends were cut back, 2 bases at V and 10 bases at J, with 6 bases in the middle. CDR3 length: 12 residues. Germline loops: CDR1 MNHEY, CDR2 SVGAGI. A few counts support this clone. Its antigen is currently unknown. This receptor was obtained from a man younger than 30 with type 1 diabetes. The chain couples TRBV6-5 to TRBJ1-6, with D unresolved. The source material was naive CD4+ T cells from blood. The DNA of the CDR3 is TGTGCCAGCAGTTACGAGGGCTCACCCCTCCACTTT. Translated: CASSYEGSPLHF.